Following are 13 T cell receptor beta chains from one sample sequenced in a study of esophageal squamous cell carcinoma under preoperative chemotherapy. As for time point: before preoperative PTX-NDP chemotherapy. TCRdb passed the PCR reads through MiXCR, listing each CDR3 protein once. Counted here are some 30,000 distinct CDR3 sequences, roughly half occurring once; the ten biggest clones make up approximately 12%. This specimen was acquired from a patient given preoperative chemotherapy. Receptors were obtained from a human donor with esophageal squamous cell carcinoma. The donor label of this sample is uncertain.

This sequence joins TRBV7-2 and TRBJ2-5, with TRBD2 matching over 8 bases. The end of the DNA is better explained by TRBJ2-1, so the J call may be wrong. Germline CDR1 and CDR2: SGHTA and FQGNSA. The CDR3 covers 14 residues. The CDR3 region is CAGSGGRAQETQFF. CDR3 DNA: TGTGCGGGGAGCGGGGGCCGTGCACAGGAGACCCAGTTCTTC.

This clonotype was observed a single time. This chain links TRBV7-3 with TRBJ2-5; TRBD1 aligns across 9 bases. The CDR3 length is 13 residues. CDR1 is SGHTA, CDR2 FQGTGA, per germline. The V gene end was trimmed by 4 bases and the J gene end by 11 bases; junction bases not matched to a gene: 8. The CDR3 loop reads CASSWDRENEQYF. CDR3 bases: TGTGCCAGCAGCTGGGACAGGGAGAATGAGCAGTACTTC. Based on the CDR3 plus reference TRBV7-3 and TRBJ2-5, the full variable domain is GAGVSQTPSNKVTEKGKYVELRCDPISGHTALYWYRQSLGQGPEFLIYFQGTGAADDSGLPNDRFFAVRPEGSVSTLKIQRTERGDSAVYLCASSWDRENEQYFGPGTRLLVL.

On this clonotype: A read error may account for a junction end that differs from germline. The CDR3 sequence is CASGGAHPETQYF. The CDR3 DNA reads as TGTGCCAGCGGGGGGGCCCACCCAGAGACCCAGTACTTT. This chain links TRBV12-3 or TRBV12-4 with TRBJ2-5; tentative D call: TRBD2 (7 bases). The CDR3 covers 13 residues.

In its sample, this clonotype was seen many times. This chain uses TRBV7-2 with TRBJ2-5; D is possibly TRBD1 or TRBD2 (6 bases each). The CDR3 length is 16 residues. CDR1 and CDR2 (germline): SGHTA, FQGNSA. The V gene lost 5 bases and the J gene lost 2 bases, with 18 bases spanning the gap. The CDR3 DNA reads TGTGCCAGCAGCCTAGGGGGAAGCGGGTCACAAGAGACCCAGTACTTC. Residues: CASSLGGSGSQETQYF.

This rearrangement joins TRBV27 to TRBJ2-5; the D gene could be TRBD1 or TRBD2 (5 bases each). Germline CDR1 is MNHEY and CDR2 is SMNVEV (reference sequence). The CDR3 has 14 residues. V was cut by 4 bases and J by 5 bases, with 14 bases left in between. The DNA for the CDR3 is TGTGCCAGCAGTTCAGGCGGTTGGGGGGAGACCCAGTACTTC. It yields the protein CASSSGGWGETQYF.

This clonotype has just a few counts. The chain employs TRBV5-6 and TRBJ2-3; no firm D call. Deletions cut 7 bases from V and 2 bases from J, with 14 bases between. The CDR3 consists of 14 residues. Germline-derived CDR1 and CDR2 are SGHDT and YYEEEE. The CDR3 is CASYDPDFTDTQYF. As DNA, the CDR3 is TGTGCCAGCTATGATCCCGATTTCACAGATACGCAGTATTTT. Full variable domain (remainder filled in from reference TRBV5-6 and TRBJ2-3): DAGVTQSPTHLIKTRGQQVTLRCSPKSGHDTVSWYQQALGQGPQFIFQYYEEEERQRGNFPDRFSGHQFPNYSSELNVNALLLGDSALYLCASYDPDFTDTQYFGPGTRLTVL.

In this sample, this clonotype turned up many times. This chain connects TRBV7-2 to TRBJ2-4, with TRBD2 matching over 8 bases. The J call may be mistaken, given a closer DNA end match to TRBJ2-7. The germline V gene has CDR1 SGHTA and CDR2 FQGNSA. CDR3 size: 15 residues. The CDR3 DNA reads as TGTGCCAGCAGCTTACTTCCGGGACTAGTCTACGAGCAGTACTTC. It yields the protein CASSLLPGLVYEQYF.

In the case of this clonotype: A much larger clone is a single base away; this may be a read error. V and J are TRBV7-9 and TRBJ1-1; possible D gene TRBD1, 6 bases. V was shortened by 6 bases and J by 9 bases, with 14 bases between the two germline ends. The CDR3 spans 12 residues. Germline loops: CDR1 SEHNR, CDR2 FQNEAQ (reference sequence). For the CDR3, the DNA is TGTGCCAGCAGGTGGGACAACGGGCAAGCTTTCTTT. It is translated as CASRWDNGQAFF.

Ten or more counts support this clonotype. The rearrangement joins TRBV7-8 to TRBJ2-1; TRBD2 agrees at 10 bases. CDR1 is SGHVS, CDR2 FQNEAQ, per germline. V lost 4 bases, J lost 6 bases, and 6 bases stayed unmatched. This CDR3 has 15 residues. CDR3 coding DNA: TGTGCCAGCAGCTCTGTACTAGCGGGGCTCAATGAGCAGTTCTTC. Translating gives CASSSVLAGLNEQFF.

At least ten counts were recorded for this clonotype. V usage is TRBV7-2 and J usage is TRBJ1-6, with a weak D call TRBD1 (5 bases). This CDR3 contains 15 residues. Trimming took 0 bases from V and 10 from J, leaving 13 bases between them. Germline V gives CDR1 SGHTA, CDR2 FQGNSA. The CDR3 reads CASSLAQGAGSPLHF. CDR3 DNA sequence: TGTGCCAGCAGCTTAGCGCAAGGGGCAGGATCACCCCTCCACTTT.

The V call is TRBV7-3, the J call TRBJ2-3; D is possibly TRBD1 or TRBD2 (5 bases each). The DNA end favors TRBJ2-7, so the J call may be wrong. CDR3 length equals 16 residues. Looked up from germline, CDR1 is SGHTA and CDR2 is FQGTGA. The CDR3 coding sequence is TGTGCGAGCCGTGTATCGGGGCGGTGCGGCACAGATACGCAGTACTTC. This encodes CASRVSGRCGTDTQYF.

The chain links TRBV7-6 to TRBJ2-3; D is possibly TRBD2 (7 bases). The CDR3 length is 14 residues. CDR1 is SGHVS, CDR2 FNYEAQ, per germline. CDR3 coding DNA: TGTGCGGGCAAGGGGGGGGCCGATCGAGATACGCAGTATTTT. The encoded protein is CAGKGGADRDTQYF. The full variable domain, in which reference TRBV7-6 and TRBJ2-3 provide the parts outside the CDR3, is GAGVSQSPRYKVTKRGQDVALRCDPISGHVSLYWYRQALGQGPEFLTYFNYEAQQDKSGLPNDRFSAERPEGSISTLTIQRTEQRDSAMYRCAGKGGADRDTQYFGPGTRLTVL.

With respect to this clonotype: Mismatch with germline at one junction end may stem from a read error. The chain uses TRBV7-2 and TRBJ2-4, with 8 nucleotides matching TRBD2. The length of the CDR3 is 14 residues. Germline V gene sequence: CDR1 SGHTA, CDR2 FQGNSA. CDR3 sequence reads: CAGSGGRAQNIQYF. Here the CDR3 DNA reads TGTGCGGGCAGCGGGGGCCGAGCCCAAAACATTCAGTACTTC. Complete variable domain (other parts from reference TRBV7-2 and TRBJ2-4): GAGVSQSPSNKVTEKGKDVELRCDPISGHTALYWYRQSLGQGLEFLIYFQGNSAPDKSGLPSDRFSAERTGGSVSTLTIQRTQQEDSAVYLCAGSGGRAQNIQYFGAGTRLSVL.